Listed here is a single T cell receptor beta chain. Its antigen is currently unknown. Combining a sample-barcoded 5' primer with a J-beta primer mix, a second PCR ran for roughly 6 to 12 cycles. Each cDNA was tagged by a template-switch adaptor containing 12 random nucleotides. Each CDR3 protein is one row after TCRdb ran MiXCR on the 5' RACE reads. This table has some 1.1 million distinct CDR3 sequences, approximately 38% appearing once. The record originates from a study of blood T cells in healthy people across ages. Points from the study as a whole: Across the age range, TCR beta diversity per million T cells fell in a roughly linear way. No conclusive comparison of naive versus antigen-experienced cells was possible with unsorted PBMCs.

Trimming took 4 bases from V and 7 from J, leaving 12 bases between them. The CDR3 totals 12 residues. Germline CDR1 is SGHRS and CDR2 is YFSETQ. Per sample, extraction of total RNA gave at least 5 micrograms in every case. This sequence joins TRBV5-1 and TRBJ2-7; D perhaps matches TRBD1 (5 bases). The TCR comes from a man aged 18 to 29 in good health. The sample was blood. The CDR3 sequence is CASSRGSEEQYF. Here the CDR3 DNA reads TGCGCCAGCAGCAGGGGATCAGAAGAGCAGTACTTC.